The 19 T cell receptor beta chains reported below all come from one sample, sequenced in a study of monozygotic twins with inflammatory bowel disease. TCRdb reworked the 5' RACE reads into one entry per CDR3 protein, no DNA. The sample includes some 400,000 distinct CDR3 sequences. Sequenced material: blood. The receptor source for this set is a human donor with ulcerative colitis or Crohn's disease, or a healthy co-twin of an affected twin (not recorded which).

The chain uses TRBV12-3 or TRBV12-4 and TRBJ1-1; TCRdb returns TRBD1, unconfirmable since there is no DNA. There are 17 residues in the CDR3. The CDR3 region is CASSPYRGRGGGTEAFF.

This CDR3 is CASSYPSAGSQETQYF. The chain combines TRBV6-5 with TRBJ2-5; TCRdb's assignment of TRBD1 cannot be checked, as there is no DNA. The CDR3 spans 16 residues. The germline V gene encodes CDR1 MNHEY and CDR2 SVGAGI.

The rearrangement links TRBV20-1 to TRBJ2-3; the TRBD2 assignment by TCRdb is unverifiable without DNA. The CDR3 is 14 residues long. The germline gives CDR1 DFQATT, CDR2 SNEGSKA (reference sequence). CDR3: CSARGGGPGDTQYF.

The V and J genes are TRBV6-1 and TRBJ1-4; the TRBD1 assignment by TCRdb is unverifiable without DNA. The CDR3 contains 14 residues. The germline gives CDR1 MNHNS, CDR2 SASEGT. The CDR3 here is CASSRGQFNEKLFF.

The J gene is TRBJ2-7, the V gene TRBV12-3 or TRBV12-4; checking the TCRdb D call of TRBD1 is not possible without DNA. The CDR3 is 14 amino acids. CDR3 amino acids: CASSGTGKRYEQYF.

J is TRBJ2-1 and V is TRBV7-9. Germline CDR1 SEHNR, CDR2 FQNEAQ (reference sequence). This CDR3 region has 16 residues. The CDR3 loop is CASSPQGILENNEQFF.

V is TRBV20-1 and J is TRBJ2-7; TCRdb designates TRBD1, a call that cannot be tested without DNA. The CDR3 is 13 amino acids. The germline CDR1 and CDR2 sequences are DFQATT and SNEGSKA (reference sequence). The CDR3 protein is CSALLGVPYEQYF.

This chain connects TRBV5-6 to TRBJ2-5; with no DNA, the TCRdb D assignment of TRBD1 cannot be verified. The CDR3 is 18 amino acids. Germline loops: CDR1 SGHDT, CDR2 YYEEEE. This CDR3 reads CASSFPPGEGSGQETQYF.

The chain has TRBV19 and TRBJ2-2; TCRdb's D call of TRBD1 is untestable without DNA. Germline V gives CDR1 LNHDA, CDR2 SQIVND (reference sequence). This CDR3 contains 13 residues. The CDR3 is CASMGQGVGELFF. The variable domain in full, with the rest retrieved from reference TRBV19 and TRBJ2-2, is DGGITQSPKYLFRKEGQNVTLSCEQNLNHDAMYWYRQDPGQGLRLIYYSQIVNDFQKGDIAEGYSVSREKKESFPLTVTSAQKNPTAFYLCASMGQGVGELFFGEGSRLTVL.

The gene calls are TRBV5-1 and TRBJ2-2; the D call from TCRdb, TRBD1, cannot be confirmed without DNA. CDR1 and CDR2 (germline): SGHRS, YFSETQ. This CDR3 region has 17 residues. CDR3 sequence: CASSLAEGTGGTGELFF. Filled out from reference TRBV5-1 and TRBJ2-2, the complete variable domain reads KAGVTQTPRYLIKTRGQQVTLSCSPISGHRSVSWYQQTPGQGLQFLFEYFSETQRNKGNFPGRFSGRQFSNSRSEMNVSTLELGDSALYLCASSLAEGTGGTGELFFGEGSRLTVL.

The J gene is TRBJ2-1, the V gene TRBV5-1. This CDR3 comprises 16 residues. From germline, CDR1 is SGHRS and CDR2 YFSETQ. CDR3 sequence reads: CASSLDWQAAYNEQFF.

V gene TRBV7-2 combines with J gene TRBJ2-4; the TCRdb call, TRBD1, lacks DNA for checking. Germline-derived CDR1 and CDR2 are SGHTA and FQGNSA. The CDR3 runs 14 residues. CDR3 protein: CASSETRGQGFWLF. Full variable domain (outside the CDR3, taken from reference TRBV7-2 and TRBJ2-4): GAGVSQSPSNKVTEKGKDVELRCDPISGHTALYWYRQSLGQGLEFLIYFQGNSAPDKSGLPSDRFSAERTGGSVSTLTIQRTQQEDSAVYLCASSETRGQGFWLFGAGTRLSVL.

The chain uses TRBV12-3 or TRBV12-4 and TRBJ2-2; the D call from TCRdb, TRBD2, cannot be confirmed without DNA. This CDR3 has 16 amino acids. The CDR3 here is CASSQTGTSATGELFF.

CDR3 in amino acids: CASSRRDGDWANSPLHF. The chain recombines TRBV7-9 with TRBJ1-6; TCRdb's D gene call, TRBD1, goes unchecked for lack of DNA. Germline V lookup: CDR1 SEHNR, CDR2 FQNEAQ (reference sequence). This CDR3 has 17 residues.

V and J are TRBV19 and TRBJ1-4; TCRdb proposes TRBD1, but this gene call is untestable without DNA. The CDR3 extends over 14 amino acids. CDR1 is LNHDA and CDR2 is SQIVND in the germline V gene (reference sequence). The CDR3 loop reads CASFGTGVAEKLFF.

This CDR3 is CAITPDRVEGYTF. V usage is TRBV10-3 and J usage is TRBJ1-2; no DNA is available, so the TRBD1 call from TCRdb remains unchecked. This CDR3 has 13 amino acids. Germline V lookup: CDR1 ENHRY, CDR2 SYGVKD.

The chain employs TRBV29-1 and TRBJ1-2. Germline values: CDR1 SQVTM, CDR2 ANQGSEA. The CDR3 loop spans 11 amino acids. The CDR3 sequence is CSVLDNYGYTF.

The chain carries TRBV20-1 and TRBJ2-7. CDR1 DFQATT and CDR2 SNEGSKA come from the germline V gene (reference sequence). This CDR3 is 12 amino acids long. The CDR3: CSGSRSIYEQYF.

V gene TRBV24-1 combines with J gene TRBJ2-1; absent DNA, TCRdb's TRBD2 call cannot be checked. CDR1 and CDR2 (germline): KGHDR, SFDVKD. This CDR3 has 14 amino acids. CDR3 amino acids: CATRSGLGDNEQFF.